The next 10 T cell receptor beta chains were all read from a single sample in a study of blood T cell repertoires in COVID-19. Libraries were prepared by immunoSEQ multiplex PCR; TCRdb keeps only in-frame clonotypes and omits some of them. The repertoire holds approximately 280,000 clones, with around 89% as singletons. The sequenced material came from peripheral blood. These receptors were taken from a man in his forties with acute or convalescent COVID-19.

The CDR3: CSVLTRANYGYTF. The CDR3 DNA follows: TGCAGCGTTCTGACACGTGCAAACTATGGCTACACCTTC. The chain recombines TRBV29-1 with TRBJ1-2; D not certain. Germline CDR1 reads SQVTM; CDR2 reads ANQGSEA. The CDR3 length is 13 residues. With 5 bases removed from V and 2 bases from J, the gap between germline ends came to 12 bases.

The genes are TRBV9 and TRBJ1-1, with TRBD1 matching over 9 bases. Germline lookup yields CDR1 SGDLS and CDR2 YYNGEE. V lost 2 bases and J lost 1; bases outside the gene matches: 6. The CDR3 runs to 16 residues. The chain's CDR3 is CASSVGRDRANTEAFF. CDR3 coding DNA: TGTGCCAGCAGCGTGGGTAGGGACAGGGCGAACACTGAAGCTTTCTTT.

The CDR3 DNA follows: TGTGCCAGTAGTGACCGGGGTGGGATCTATGGCTACACCTTC. This gives the protein CASSDRGGIYGYTF. The chain recombines TRBV19 with TRBJ1-2; D unclear. This CDR3 spans 14 amino acids. Trimming left V 5 bases short and J 4 bases short, with 14 bases between. Per the germline V gene, CDR1 is LNHDA and CDR2 is SQIVND (reference sequence).

The CDR3 DNA is TGTGCCAGCAGTTATGGTGCGGGCGGGGCCAACGTCCTGACTTTC. Translated, it gives CASSYGAGGANVLTF. The gene calls are TRBV3-1 (or the pseudogene TRBV3-2) and TRBJ2-6; weak D call: TRBD2 (5 bases). From germline, CDR1 is LGHDT and CDR2 YNNKEL (reference sequence). Trimming cost V 6 bases and J 4 bases, with 13 bases left between them. This CDR3 region has 15 residues.

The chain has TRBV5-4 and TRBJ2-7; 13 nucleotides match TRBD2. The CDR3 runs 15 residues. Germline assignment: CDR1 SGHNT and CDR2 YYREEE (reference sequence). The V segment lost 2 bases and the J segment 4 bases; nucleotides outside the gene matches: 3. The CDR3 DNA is TGTGCCAGCAGCTTTTCGGGACTAGCGGGGTACGAGCAGTACTTC. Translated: CASSFSGLAGYEQYF.

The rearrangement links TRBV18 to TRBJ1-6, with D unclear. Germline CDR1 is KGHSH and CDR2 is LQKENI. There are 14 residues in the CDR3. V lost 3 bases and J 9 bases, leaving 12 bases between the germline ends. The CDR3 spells CASSPAGEGSPLHF. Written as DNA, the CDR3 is TGTGCCAGCTCACCCGCGGGTGAAGGTTCACCCCTCCACTTT. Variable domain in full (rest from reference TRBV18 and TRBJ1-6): NAGVMQNPRHLVRRRGQEARLRCSPMKGHSHVYWYRQLPEEGLKFMVYLQKENIIDESGMPKERFSAEFPKEGPSILRIQQVVRGDSAAYFCASSPAGEGSPLHFGNGTRLTVT.

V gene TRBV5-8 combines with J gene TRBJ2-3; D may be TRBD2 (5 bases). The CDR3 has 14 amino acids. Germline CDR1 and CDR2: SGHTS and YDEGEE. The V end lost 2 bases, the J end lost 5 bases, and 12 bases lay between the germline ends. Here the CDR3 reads CASSLLVGVDTQYF. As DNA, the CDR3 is TGTGCCAGCAGCTTACTTGTGGGAGTAGATACGCAGTATTTT. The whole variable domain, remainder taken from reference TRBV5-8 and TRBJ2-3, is EAGVTQSPTHLIKTRGQQATLRCSPISGHTSVYWYQQALGLGLQFLLWYDEGEERNRGNFPPRFSGRQFPNYSSELNVNALELEDSALYLCASSLLVGVDTQYFGPGTRLTVL.

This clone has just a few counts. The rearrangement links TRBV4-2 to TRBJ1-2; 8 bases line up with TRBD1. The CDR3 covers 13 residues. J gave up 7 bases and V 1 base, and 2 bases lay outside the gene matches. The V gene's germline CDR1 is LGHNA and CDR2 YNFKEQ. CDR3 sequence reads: CASSQVDRVGYTF. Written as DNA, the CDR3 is TGTGCCAGCAGCCAAGTGGACAGGGTTGGCTACACCTTC.

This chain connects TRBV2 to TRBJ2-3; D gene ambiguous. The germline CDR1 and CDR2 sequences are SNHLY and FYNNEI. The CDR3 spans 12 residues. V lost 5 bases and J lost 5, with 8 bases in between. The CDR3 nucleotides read TGTGCCAGCAGTTATAGTGAAGATACGCAGTATTTT. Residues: CASSYSEDTQYF.

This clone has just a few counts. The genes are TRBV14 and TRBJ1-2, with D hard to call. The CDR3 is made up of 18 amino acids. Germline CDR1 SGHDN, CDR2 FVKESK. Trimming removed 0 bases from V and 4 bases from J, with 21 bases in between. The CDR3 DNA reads TGTGCCAGCAGCCAAGATCCCGTTGGGTGGTCAGGAGGCTATGGCTACACCTTC. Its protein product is CASSQDPVGWSGGYGYTF.